This TCR beta chain was retrieved from a study of blood T cell repertoires in COVID-19. Study-level background: Both acute and convalescent COVID-19 samples were obtained from the United States, Italy and Spain. Nucleic acid was either cDNA or gDNA, and it came from T cells, B-cell-depleted T cells, or PBMCs.

This table comes from immunoSEQ multiplex PCR, and its TCRdb copy is limited to in-frame clones, with some not included. The data hold approximately 190,000 clones, with 80% to 90% observed a single time. CDR1 and CDR2 (germline): MNHNY, SVGAGI (reference sequence). The CDR3 loop spans 12 amino acids. V was trimmed by 4 bases and J by 3 bases, leaving 7 bases between them. The clonotype originates from a human donor in a cohort sampled during active COVID-19. Sequenced: peripheral blood. This sequence joins TRBV6-6 and TRBJ2-7; D is undetermined. CDR3 sequence reads: CASSSTNYEQYF. The CDR3 DNA reads TGTGCCAGCAGTTCTACCAACTACGAGCAGTACTTC.